This TCR beta chain was recovered during a study of cytomegalovirus exposure and HLA in healthy donors. Study-wide points: Common viral pathogens seemed, in a later analysis, to connect with several of the most significant clusters. The authors later found TCR association rates varying by HLA locus, with DRB1 most and HLA-C fewest. A likely sequencing artifact accounted for one observed cluster of highly shared sequence variants.

The PCR was carried out with 60 Vbeta primers and 13 Jbeta primers. Only in-frame clones appear in the TCRdb table, and some are missing; sequencing was by immunoSEQ multiplex PCR. The listing records 100,000 to 150,000 clones. Regarding donors, all were healthy bone marrow donors. As to this clone: Its specificity is not known.

Looked up from germline, CDR1 is GTSNPN and CDR2 is SVGIG (reference sequence). V shed 4 bases and J shed 5 bases, with 17 bases lying between them. CDR3 length equals 14 residues. The specimen was PBMCs. This TCR derives from a man between 18 and 35 years old in good health and CMV-seronegative. The chain has TRBV30 and TRBJ2-5; a possible D gene is TRBD2 (5 bases). CDR3 nucleotides: TGTGCCTGGAAAGGAAACTCAGGCGGGGAGACCCAGTACTTC. Translated, it gives CAWKGNSGGETQYF.